This record looks at one T cell receptor beta chain sequence and its context. The data were produced by immunoSEQ multiplex PCR, yet TCRdb's version contains in-frame clones alone and is incomplete. The table includes 150,000 to 200,000 clones, about 80% detected once. This CDR3 is 11 amino acids long. Germline V lookup: CDR1 SEHNR, CDR2 FQNEAQ (reference sequence). Trimming stripped 2 bases from V and 8 bases from J, with 6 bases between. This specimen belongs to a study of blood T cell repertoires in COVID-19. The sequence was collected from a human donor with acute or convalescent COVID-19. The donor label of this sample is uncertain. The chain has TRBV7-9 and TRBJ1-2; D is unclear. Material: peripheral blood. The CDR3 sequence is CASSLNQGYTF. DNA of the CDR3: TGTGCCAGCAGCTTAAATCAAGGCTACACCTTC. Full variable domain (missing parts from reference TRBV7-9 and TRBJ1-2): DTGVSQNPRHKITKRGQNVTFRCDPISEHNRLYWYRQTLGQGPEFLTYFQNEAQLEKSRLLSDRFSAERPKGSFSTLEIQRTEQGDSAMYLCASSLNQGYTFGSGTRLTVV.